The clone carrying this T cell receptor beta chain was detected only once. Looked up from germline, CDR1 is SGHRS and CDR2 is YFSETQ. Unmatched junction bases numbered 5, after V lost 4 bases and J lost 3 bases. This CDR3 has 14 residues. In the study's own analysis: Counts of nucleated cells, estimated from reference gene primer amplification, were obtained. This table comes from immunoSEQ multiplex PCR, and its TCRdb copy is limited to in-frame clones, with some not included. That table supplies the V and J calls and clone size; D and trimming were determined from the DNA. The profile shows some 130,000 clones, 85% of them singletons. The entry originates in a study of blood T cell repertoires in COVID-19. Overall study: Whether acute or convalescent, the COVID-19 samples came from the United States, Italy and Spain. T cells, B-cell-depleted T cells, or PBMCs supplied cDNA or gDNA.

The specimen was peripheral blood. The chain uses TRBV5-1 and TRBJ2-7; 9 bases are shared with TRBD1. The receptor comes from a man older than 75 with acute or convalescent COVID-19. CDR3 sequence: CASSLGTGFYEQYF. The CDR3 DNA reads TGCGCCAGCAGCCTGGGGACAGGGTTCTACGAGCAGTACTTC. Supplemented by reference TRBV5-1 and TRBJ2-7, the full variable domain reads KAGVTQTPRYLIKTRGQQVTLSCSPISGHRSVSWYQQTPGQGLQFLFEYFSETQRNKGNFPGRFSGRQFSNSRSEMNVSTLELGDSALYLCASSLGTGFYEQYFGPGTRLTVT.